Below are 27 T cell receptor beta chains sequenced from a single sample in a study of regulatory T cells in long-lasting Graves disease. Indicated time point: newly diagnosed GD, antithyroid drugs for less than 3 months. After RNA was extracted from PBMCs, the TCR library was made from it. In building TCR beta libraries, iRepertoire HTBI primers were used together with Arm-PCR of CDR3 regions. TCRdb reanalysed the multiplex PCR reads using MiXCR and keeps one entry per CDR3 protein. The table records about 530,000 distinct CDR3 sequences, about 16% of them present only once. These data were likewise used in another study, on T cells in Graves' hyperthyroidism and ophthalmopathy.

The material was peripheral blood mononuclear cells (PBMCs), obtained at new diagnosis, from a patient treated with antithyroid drugs. These receptors originate from a woman aged 40 to 65 with Graves disease.

This clonotype was recorded at least ten times. This chain's CDR3 is CASSTGGPTYEQYF. The CDR3 DNA reads as TGTGCCAGCAGCACGGGGGGACCCACCTACGAGCAGTACTTC. V and J are TRBV12-3 or TRBV12-4 and TRBJ2-7, with 7 bases identical to TRBD2. The CDR3 has 14 amino acids. Trimming cost V 6 bases and J 2 bases; bases outside gene matches: 7.

This clonotype appeared once. V usage is TRBV5-1 and J usage is TRBJ2-1; D is possibly TRBD1 (6 bases). CDR3 length: 14 amino acids. The V gene lost 4 bases and the J gene lost 6 bases, with 14 bases spanning the gap. Germline V gene lookup returns CDR1 SGHRS and CDR2 YFSETQ. For the CDR3, the DNA is TGCGCCAGCAGCCTGACAGGTATCCCCAATGAGCAGTTCTTC. Encoded protein: CASSLTGIPNEQFF.

This clonotype was picked up a small number of times. The chain employs TRBV7-8 and TRBJ2-7, with 10 bases that match TRBD1. The germline gives CDR1 SGHVS, CDR2 FQNEAQ. This CDR3 region has 16 residues. V dropped 5 bases and J dropped 3; count of bases not matched to a gene: 10. CDR3 region: CASSPPGDRGFYEQYF. The CDR3 nucleotides read TGTGCCAGCAGCCCCCCCGGGGACAGGGGTTTCTACGAGCAGTACTTC.

This clonotype occurred many times. This rearrangement joins TRBV27 to TRBJ1-6; the D gene is possibly TRBD1 (5 bases). This CDR3 has 14 amino acids. The V and J ends lost 3 bases and 9 bases respectively, with 12 bases between them. From germline, CDR1 is MNHEY and CDR2 SMNVEV (reference sequence). CDR3 nucleotides: TGTGCCAGCAGTTTCGGGGGGTTACTTTCACCCCTCCACTTT. As protein: CASSFGGLLSPLHF.

This clonotype was seen only a few times. In nucleotides, the CDR3 is TGTGCCAGCAGCTTAAGGTTGGACACTGAAGCTTTCTTT. Amino acids: CASSLRLDTEAFF. The V call is TRBV13, the J call TRBJ1-1; no clear D. The germline V and J ends were trimmed by 2 bases and 3 bases, with 7 bases remaining between them. In germline, CDR1 is PRHDT, CDR2 FYEKMQ (reference sequence). CDR3 length equals 13 residues.

This clonotype was detected ten times or more. This rearrangement joins TRBV5-5 to TRBJ2-3; TRBD2 aligns across 8 bases. Trimming removed 2 bases from V and 2 bases from J; junction bases left unmatched: 10. The germline V gene has CDR1 SGHKS and CDR2 YYEKEE (reference sequence). The CDR3 length is 17 residues. Here the CDR3 reads CASSLSLAGAYTDTQYF. In DNA form, the CDR3 reads TGTGCCAGCAGCTTAAGTCTAGCGGGTGCTTACACAGATACGCAGTATTTT.

The table lists this clonotype with a few counts. This chain uses TRBV7-9 with TRBJ1-2, with 11 bases identical to TRBD1. Germline CDR1 reads SEHNR; CDR2 reads FQNEAQ (reference sequence). The CDR3 runs 16 residues. The V and J ends lost 6 bases and 3 bases, in that order; junction bases with no gene match: 9. The CDR3 nucleotides read TGTGCCAGCAGTATGAATCGGGACAGGGGGGACTATGGCTACACCTTC. Encoded protein: CASSMNRDRGDYGYTF.

This clonotype was recorded at least ten times. The CDR3 is CATSDPGGGTGELFF. CDR3 DNA sequence: TGTGCCACCAGTGACCCCGGAGGGGGCACCGGGGAGCTGTTTTTT. This chain uses TRBV24-1 with TRBJ2-2, with D tentatively TRBD1 or TRBD2 (6 bases each). Germline CDR1 and CDR2: KGHDR and SFDVKD. The CDR3 totals 15 residues. The germline V and J ends were trimmed by 4 bases and 4 bases, with 12 bases remaining between them.

This clonotype was recorded many times. The CDR3 DNA sequence: TGCAGTGCTCTTGAACTCTTTAGCGGGGGGCGCTTAGATACGCAGTATTTT. This gives the protein CSALELFSGGRLDTQYF. This chain joins TRBV20-1 and TRBJ2-3; 10 nucleotides agree with TRBD2. The CDR3 loop spans 17 amino acids. V shed 5 bases, J shed 5 bases, and the junction held 16 bases outside the gene matches. CDR1 is DFQATT and CDR2 is SNEGSKA in the germline V gene (reference sequence).

In this sample, this clonotype turned up a few times. The V call is TRBV5-4, the J call TRBJ2-5, with D possibly TRBD2 on 7 matching bases. The CDR3 contains 15 residues. Germline V gene sequence: CDR1 SGHNT, CDR2 YYREEE (reference sequence). Trimming removed 4 bases at V and 5 bases at J, with 18 bases between. CDR3 nucleotides: TGTGCCAGCAGCCCCCCGCGGGGGCGGGGGGAGACCCAGTACTTC. It is translated as CASSPPRGRGETQYF.

This clonotype appeared many times. The rearrangement uses TRBV20-1 and TRBJ2-7; 10 positions match TRBD1. CDR1 and CDR2 from the germline V gene are DFQATT and SNEGSKA (reference sequence). J gave up 0 bases and V 0 bases, and 5 bases lay outside the gene matches. The CDR3 is 16 amino acids. CDR3 bases: TGCAGTGCTAGAGATGCCGGGACAGGGGTCTCCTACGAGCAGTACTTC. This encodes CSARDAGTGVSYEQYF.

This clonotype occurred many times. This chain uses TRBV15 with TRBJ2-6; 7 nucleotides agree with TRBD1. Germline-derived CDR1 and CDR2 are LNHNV and YYDKDF (reference sequence). This CDR3 is 18 amino acids long. V lost 7 bases and J lost 0; bases outside the gene matches: 12. The CDR3 protein is CATTTDRRLRSGANVLTF. The CDR3 DNA sequence: TGTGCCACCACCACGGACAGGCGTTTACGCTCTGGGGCCAACGTCCTGACTTTC.

Concerning this clonotype itself: A much more abundant neighbour one base away suggests this may be a read error. The CDR3 protein is CASSLDYGVYEQYV. The CDR3 DNA follows: TGTGCCAGCAGCTTAGATTATGGGGTTTACGAGCAGTACGTC. The V call is TRBV7-2, the J call TRBJ2-7; D unresolved. The CDR3 covers 14 residues. Between the trimmed V and J ends, which lost 1 base and 4 bases, there was a span of 11 bases. The germline V gene has CDR1 SGHTA and CDR2 FQGNSA.

Concerning this clonotype: A much larger clone is a single base away; this may be a read error. The CDR3 DNA sequence: TGTGCCAGCAGTGTAACCTACAGGCGGAACACTGAAGCTTTCTTT. Protein sequence: CASSVTYRRNTEAFF. J is TRBJ1-1 and V is TRBV6-2 or TRBV6-3; D perhaps matches TRBD1 (5 bases). This CDR3 is 15 amino acids long. Trimming shortened V by 5 bases and J by 1 base, and 14 bases separated the two germline ends. CDR1 MNHEY and CDR2 SVGEGT come from the germline V gene.

The J gene is TRBJ2-3, the V gene TRBV19, with 7 bases matching TRBD2. CDR3 size: 14 residues. Germline V gene lookup returns CDR1 LNHDA and CDR2 SQIVND (reference sequence). Trimming cost V 6 bases and J 4 bases; bases outside gene matches: 7. CDR3 in DNA: TGTGCCAGTAGAGCGGGGTGGACCGCAGATACGCAGTATTTT. It is translated as CASRAGWTADTQYF.

This clonotype came up many times. The CDR3 DNA sequence: TGTGCCAGCAGGGGCCTAAACAATGAGCAGTTCTTC. Translated: CASRGLNNEQFF. The chain is built from TRBV2 and TRBJ2-1; D is unresolved. The CDR3 is made up of 12 amino acids. The germline V and J ends were trimmed by 6 bases and 5 bases, with 8 bases remaining between them. CDR1 is SNHLY, CDR2 FYNNEI, per germline.

V gene TRBV4-1 combines with J gene TRBJ2-1; D assignment may be TRBD1 or TRBD2 (5 bases each). From germline, CDR1 is MGHRA and CDR2 YSYEKL. V was clipped by 1 base and J by 8 bases, with 18 bases between them. This CDR3 is 16 amino acids long. CDR3 in amino acids: CASSQGIGASNHEQFF. For the CDR3, the DNA is TGCGCCAGCAGCCAAGGGATCGGGGCTAGCAACCATGAGCAGTTCTTC.

This clonotype was seen a few times. CDR3 region: CAISEGPGDSGNTIYF. The DNA of the CDR3 is TGTGCCATCAGTGAGGGGCCAGGGGACTCTGGAAACACCATATATTTT. The rearrangement links TRBV10-3 to TRBJ1-3; perhaps TRBD1 as D (6 bases). This CDR3 comprises 16 residues. Trimming shortened V by 2 bases and J by 0 bases, and 11 bases separated the two germline ends. Per the germline V gene, CDR1 is ENHRY and CDR2 is SYGVKD.

This clonotype was seen only a few times. This chain joins TRBV29-1 and TRBJ1-5; D remains unclear. Trimming took off 2 bases at V and 5 bases at J, with 19 bases between the two ends. The CDR3 covers 16 residues. In germline, CDR1 is SQVTM, CDR2 ANQGSEA. CDR3 loop: CSVERGPEASYQPQHF. The CDR3 DNA reads TGCAGCGTTGAACGAGGGCCGGAGGCGTCGTATCAGCCCCAGCATTTT.

There are many counts of this clonotype. V and J are TRBV30 and TRBJ1-2, with no clear D. The CDR3 is made up of 15 amino acids. Germline CDR1 is GTSNPN and CDR2 is SVGIG (reference sequence). V lost 5 bases and J lost 0, with 16 bases in between. DNA for the CDR3: TGTGCCTGGGGGCCCTCCTACGCTCCTAACTATGGCTACACCTTC. This encodes CAWGPSYAPNYGYTF. Full variable domain (remainder filled in from reference TRBV30 and TRBJ1-2): SQTIHQWPATLVQPVGSPLSLECTVEGTSNPNLYWYRQAAGRGLQLLFYSVGIGQISSEVPQNLSASRPQDRQFILSSKKLLLSDSGFYLCAWGPSYAPNYGYTFGSGTRLTVV.

This clonotype was seen many times. DNA of the CDR3: TGTGCCAGCAGCTTGACTAGCACGGGGGGGGATACGCAGTATTTT. Protein: CASSLTSTGGDTQYF. The chain links TRBV7-9 to TRBJ2-3; 8 nucleotides match TRBD2. The CDR3 is 15 amino acids. Germline V gives CDR1 SEHNR, CDR2 FQNEAQ (reference sequence). The V gene end was trimmed by 3 bases and the J gene end by 6 bases; junction bases not matched to a gene: 8.

This clonotype was seen a handful of times. The J gene is TRBJ2-7, the V gene TRBV20-1; D is perhaps TRBD1 (5 bases). V lost 2 bases and J 3 bases, leaving 5 bases between the germline ends. This CDR3 has 11 amino acids. The V gene's germline CDR1 is DFQATT and CDR2 SNEGSKA (reference sequence). CDR3 region: CSARQGYEQYF. The CDR3 coding sequence is TGCAGTGCTAGACAGGGCTACGAGCAGTACTTC.

In its sample, this clonotype was seen many times. This chain connects TRBV28 to TRBJ2-7; a possible D gene is TRBD1 (5 bases). V was trimmed by 3 bases and J by 11 bases, leaving 14 bases between them. Looked up from germline, CDR1 is MDHEN and CDR2 is SYDVKM. The CDR3 sequence is 12 residues long. The CDR3 DNA sequence: TGTGCCAGCAGTTTTGGCGACAGTGAGAAGTACTTC. Protein sequence: CASSFGDSEKYF.

The CDR3 loop is CSARDLYGKLFF. The CDR3 region has the DNA TGCAGTGCTAGGGATCTCTATGGGAAACTGTTTTTT. V gene TRBV20-1 combines with J gene TRBJ1-4; D is ambiguous. In germline, CDR1 is DFQATT, CDR2 SNEGSKA (reference sequence). This CDR3 has 12 amino acids. Trimming took off 3 bases at V and 11 bases at J, with 13 bases between the two ends.

This clonotype was detected ten times or more. This chain connects TRBV6-1 to TRBJ2-3; unclear D gene. The germline V and J ends were trimmed by 6 bases and 3 bases, with 10 bases remaining between them. The germline CDR1 and CDR2 sequences are MNHNS and SASEGT. CDR3 length: 13 residues. The CDR3 bases are TGTGCCAGCAGCGAACGGTGGACAGATACGCAGTATTTT. This codes for CASSERWTDTQYF.

The CDR3 is CASSQDRGSDIQYF. CDR3 coding DNA: TGCGCCAGCAGCCAGGATCGTGGGTCGGACATTCAGTACTTC. The gene calls are TRBV4-1 and TRBJ2-4, with unresolved D. Germline loops: CDR1 MGHRA, CDR2 YSYEKL. Trimming took 3 bases from V and 8 from J, leaving 14 bases between them. This CDR3 is 14 amino acids long.

This clonotype has a count of ten or more. J is TRBJ1-1 and V is TRBV2; D call uncertain. The germline V and J ends were trimmed by 6 bases and 4 bases, with 12 bases remaining between them. Germline loops: CDR1 SNHLY, CDR2 FYNNEI. The CDR3 contains 13 residues. The CDR3: CASRGESGTEAFF. The CDR3 DNA reads as TGTGCCAGCAGAGGAGAAAGTGGCACTGAAGCTTTCTTT.